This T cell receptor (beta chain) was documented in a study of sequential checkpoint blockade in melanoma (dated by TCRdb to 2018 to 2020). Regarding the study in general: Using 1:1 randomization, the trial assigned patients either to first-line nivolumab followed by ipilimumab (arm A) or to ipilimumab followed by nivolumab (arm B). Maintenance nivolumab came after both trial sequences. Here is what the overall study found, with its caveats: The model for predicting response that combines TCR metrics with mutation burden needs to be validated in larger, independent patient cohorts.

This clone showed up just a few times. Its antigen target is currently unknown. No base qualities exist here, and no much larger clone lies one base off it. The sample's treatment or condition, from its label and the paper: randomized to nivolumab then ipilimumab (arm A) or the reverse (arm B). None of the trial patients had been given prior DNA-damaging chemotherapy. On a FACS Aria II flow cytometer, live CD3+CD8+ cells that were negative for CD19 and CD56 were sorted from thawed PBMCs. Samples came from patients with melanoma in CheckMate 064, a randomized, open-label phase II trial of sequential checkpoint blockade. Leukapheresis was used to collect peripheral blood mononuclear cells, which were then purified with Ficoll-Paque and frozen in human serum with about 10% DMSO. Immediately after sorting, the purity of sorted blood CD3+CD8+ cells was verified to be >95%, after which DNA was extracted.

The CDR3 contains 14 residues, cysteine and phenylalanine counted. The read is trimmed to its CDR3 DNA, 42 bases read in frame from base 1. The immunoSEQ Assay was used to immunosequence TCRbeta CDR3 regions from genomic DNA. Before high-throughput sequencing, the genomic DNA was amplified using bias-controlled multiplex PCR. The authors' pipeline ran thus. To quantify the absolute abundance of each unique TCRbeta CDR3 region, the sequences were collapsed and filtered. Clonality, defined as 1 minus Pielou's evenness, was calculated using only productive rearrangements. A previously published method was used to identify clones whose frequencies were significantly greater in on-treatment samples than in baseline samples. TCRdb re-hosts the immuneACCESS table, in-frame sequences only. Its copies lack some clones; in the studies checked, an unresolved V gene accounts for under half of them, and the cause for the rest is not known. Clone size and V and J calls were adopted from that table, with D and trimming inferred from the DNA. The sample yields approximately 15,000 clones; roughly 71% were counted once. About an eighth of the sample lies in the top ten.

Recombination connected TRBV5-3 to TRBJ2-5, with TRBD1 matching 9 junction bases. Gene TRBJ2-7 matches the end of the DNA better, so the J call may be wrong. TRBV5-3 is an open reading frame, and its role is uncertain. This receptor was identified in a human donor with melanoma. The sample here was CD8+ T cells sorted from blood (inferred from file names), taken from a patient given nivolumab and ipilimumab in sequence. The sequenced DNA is TGTGCCAGAAGCTCGACAGGGGGCTCCTACGAGCAGTACTTC. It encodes CARSSTGGSYEQYF.